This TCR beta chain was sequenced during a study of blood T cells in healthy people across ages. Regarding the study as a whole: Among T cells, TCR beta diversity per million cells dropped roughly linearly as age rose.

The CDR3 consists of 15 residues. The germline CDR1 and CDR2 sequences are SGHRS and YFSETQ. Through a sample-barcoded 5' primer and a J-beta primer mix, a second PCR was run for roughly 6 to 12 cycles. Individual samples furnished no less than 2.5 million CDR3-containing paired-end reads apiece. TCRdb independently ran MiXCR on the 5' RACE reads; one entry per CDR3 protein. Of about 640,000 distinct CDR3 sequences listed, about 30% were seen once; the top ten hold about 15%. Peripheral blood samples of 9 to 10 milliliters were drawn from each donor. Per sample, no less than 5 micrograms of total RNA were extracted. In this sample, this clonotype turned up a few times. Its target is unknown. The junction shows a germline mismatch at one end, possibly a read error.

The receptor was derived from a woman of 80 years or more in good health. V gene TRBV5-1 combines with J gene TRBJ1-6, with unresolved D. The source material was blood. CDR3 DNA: TGCGCCAGCAGCTTGGACGGAGCTCTTAGTTCACCCCCCCACTTT. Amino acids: CASSLDGALSSPPHF.